The clone carrying this T cell receptor (beta chain) was seen ten or more times. Antigen unknown. This sample is drawn from a study of T cells after yellow fever vaccination. Study-level findings and limits: A secondary response was less intense yet reached its peak sooner, at day 5 versus 15. FACS-sorted repertoires could contain abundant clonotypes contaminating from the bulk population.

CDR3 size: 13 residues. Trimming stripped 5 bases from V and 3 bases from J, with 11 bases between. MiXCR, run by TCRdb on the 5' RACE reads, gives a single entry per CDR3 protein. The repertoire includes a few hundred thousand distinct CDR3 sequences, 3% to 4.5% of them detected once, and roughly a quarter sits in the top ten. This clonotype was sampled from a man in his late teens or twenties who received the YFV17D yellow fever vaccine. This specimen consisted of PBMCs, obtained on the day of the yellow fever booster vaccination. J is TRBJ2-7 and V is TRBV12-3 or TRBV12-4; D perhaps matches TRBD1 (6 bases). In DNA, the CDR3 is TGTGCCAGCAGTCCTACAGGGATCTACGAGCAGTACTTC. Encoded protein: CASSPTGIYEQYF.